These 9 T cell receptor beta chains were sequenced from one sample in a study of cytomegalovirus exposure and HLA in healthy donors. With 60 Vbeta and 13 Jbeta primers, the PCR was carried out. TCRdb's copy holds only in-frame clones and misses some; the assay was immunoSEQ multiplex PCR. The sample yields approximately 190,000 clones, about 81% seen once. The specimen sequenced was PBMCs. The receptors were sampled from a woman aged 50 to 65 in good health and CMV-seropositive.

This clone was observed a single time. The rearrangement uses TRBV19 and TRBJ2-2; weak D call: TRBD2 (5 bases). The CDR3 totals 13 residues. In germline, CDR1 is LNHDA, CDR2 SQIVND (reference sequence). The ends were cut back, 6 bases at V and 6 bases at J, with 11 bases in the middle. The CDR3 sequence is CASRFSSAGELFF. DNA for the CDR3: TGTGCCAGTAGATTTAGTAGCGCCGGGGAGCTGTTTTTT.

The rearrangement joins TRBV18 to TRBJ1-5; 9 bases fit TRBD1. The CDR3 covers 14 residues. Germline V gene lookup returns CDR1 KGHSH and CDR2 LQKENI. V was pared by 5 bases and J by 5 bases, with 4 bases of the junction left unmatched. DNA of the CDR3: TGTGCCAGCTCAGCGACAGGGGGGGATCAGCCCCAGCATTTT. Translated, it gives CASSATGGDQPQHF.

The sample holds a few counts of this clone. At the DNA level, this CDR3 is encoded by other sequences in the same sample as well. The V and J genes are TRBV5-1 and TRBJ1-1; possibly TRBD1 for D (5 bases). The germline V gene encodes CDR1 SGHRS and CDR2 YFSETQ. V was trimmed by 0 bases and J by 1 base, leaving 7 bases between them. This CDR3 comprises 14 residues. Written as DNA, the CDR3 is TGCGCCAGCAGCTTGGCCGGGGGGAACACTGAAGCTTTCTTT. This codes for CASSLAGGNTEAFF.

V is TRBV6-1 and J is TRBJ2-7; D is unresolved. CDR3 length: 14 residues. CDR1 is MNHNS and CDR2 is SASEGT in the germline V gene. Trimming left V 3 bases short and J 2 bases short, with 11 bases between. The CDR3 DNA reads TGTGCCAGCAGTGAGCAGGCAATACCCTACGAGCAGTACTTC. This gives the protein CASSEQAIPYEQYF.

This clone was counted a few times. The chain joins TRBV5-1 to TRBJ2-2; 8 bases align to TRBD2. Germline V gene data show CDR1 as SGHRS and CDR2 as YFSETQ. This CDR3 has 15 residues. Trimming cost V 1 base and J 3 bases; bases outside gene matches: 2. CDR3 protein: CASSLIGGDTGELFF. For the CDR3, the DNA is TGCGCCAGCAGCTTGATCGGGGGGGACACCGGGGAGCTGTTTTTT.

The V and J genes are TRBV7-9 and TRBJ1-3; 7 bases are shared with TRBD1. The CDR3 length is 15 residues. CDR1 is SEHNR and CDR2 is FQNEAQ in the germline V gene (reference sequence). Trimming at V came to 5 bases and at J to 0 bases, leaving 4 bases not matched to a gene. DNA of the CDR3: TGTGCCAGCAGCACGACAGGGTACTCTGGAAACACCATATATTTT. Protein sequence: CASSTTGYSGNTIYF.

This chain connects TRBV19 to TRBJ1-2, with D tentatively TRBD1 (6 bases). The CDR3 contains 13 residues. From germline, CDR1 is LNHDA and CDR2 SQIVND (reference sequence). With 4 bases removed from V and 10 bases from J, the gap between germline ends came to 16 bases. The CDR3 here is CASSKGTDSPYTF. CDR3 in DNA: TGTGCCAGTAGTAAGGGGACGGACAGTCCCTACACCTTC.

This rearrangement joins TRBV5-4 to TRBJ2-5, with 7 bases matching TRBD2. Germline loops: CDR1 SGHNT, CDR2 YYREEE (reference sequence). CDR3 size: 15 residues. Losses at the gene ends were 0 bases for V and 4 bases for J; bases not matched to a gene: 6. CDR3 residues: CASSLAGGGGETQYF. The CDR3, as DNA: TGTGCCAGCAGCTTGGCCGGCGGGGGAGGAGAGACCCAGTACTTC.

This clone was observed a few times. The rearrangement uses TRBV28 and TRBJ2-3, with TRBD2 identical over 7 bases. Losses at the gene ends were 6 bases for V and 4 bases for J; bases not matched to a gene: 7. Per germline, CDR1 MDHEN and CDR2 SYDVKM. There are 14 residues in the CDR3. The CDR3 DNA is TGTGCCAGCAGCCGACGGGAGGTTGCAGATACGCAGTATTTT. It codes for CASSRREVADTQYF. Full variable domain (outside the CDR3, taken from reference TRBV28 and TRBJ2-3): DVKVTQSSRYLVKRTGEKVFLECVQDMDHENMFWYRQDPGLGLRLIYFSYDVKMKEKGDIPEGYSVSREKKERFSLILESASTNQTSMYLCASSRREVADTQYFGPGTRLTVL.